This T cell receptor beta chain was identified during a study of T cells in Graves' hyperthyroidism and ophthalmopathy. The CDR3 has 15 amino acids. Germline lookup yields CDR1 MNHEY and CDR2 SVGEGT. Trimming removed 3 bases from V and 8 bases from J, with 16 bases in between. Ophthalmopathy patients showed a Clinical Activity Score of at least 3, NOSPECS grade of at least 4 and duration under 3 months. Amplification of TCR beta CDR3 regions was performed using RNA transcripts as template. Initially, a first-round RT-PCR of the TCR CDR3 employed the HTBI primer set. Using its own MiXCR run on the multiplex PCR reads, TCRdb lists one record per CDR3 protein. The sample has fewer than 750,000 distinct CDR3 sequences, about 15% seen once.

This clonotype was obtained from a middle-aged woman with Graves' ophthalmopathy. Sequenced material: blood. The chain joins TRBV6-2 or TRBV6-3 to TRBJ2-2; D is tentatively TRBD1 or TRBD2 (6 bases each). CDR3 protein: CASSYAGQYEGELFF. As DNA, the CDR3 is TGTGCCAGCAGTTATGCGGGACAATACGAGGGGGAGCTGTTTTTT.